This TCR beta chain was sequenced for a study of blood T cell repertoires in COVID-19. V was clipped by 6 bases and J by 1 base, with 16 bases between them. This CDR3 spans 16 amino acids. The germline CDR1 and CDR2 sequences are SEHNR and FQNEAQ (reference sequence). Data came from immunoSEQ multiplex PCR; TCRdb stores just in-frame clones and leaves some out. This table has roughly 410,000 clones, around 89% appearing once. The TCR originated in a woman between 40 and 55 years old with COVID-19, enrolled during active disease. V is TRBV7-9 and J is TRBJ1-3; tentative D call: TRBD1 (6 bases). The sample taken for sequencing was peripheral blood. CDR3 in DNA: TGTGCCAGCAGGTTGGACAGTTGGCGATCTGGAAACACCATATATTTT. Protein product: CASRLDSWRSGNTIYF.